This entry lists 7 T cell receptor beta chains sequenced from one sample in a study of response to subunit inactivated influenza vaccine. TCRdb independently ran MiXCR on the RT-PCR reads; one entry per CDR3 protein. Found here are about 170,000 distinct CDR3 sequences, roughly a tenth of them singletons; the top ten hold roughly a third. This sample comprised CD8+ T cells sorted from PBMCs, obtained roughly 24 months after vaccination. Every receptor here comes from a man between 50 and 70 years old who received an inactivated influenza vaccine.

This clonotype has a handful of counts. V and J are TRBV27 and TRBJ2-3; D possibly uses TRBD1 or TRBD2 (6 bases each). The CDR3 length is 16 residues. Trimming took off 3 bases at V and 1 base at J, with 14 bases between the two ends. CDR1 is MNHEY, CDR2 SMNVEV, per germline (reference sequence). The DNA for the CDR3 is TGTGCCAGCAGTTTCTTGGGGGGCCTGGGCACAGATACGCAGTATTTT. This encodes CASSFLGGLGTDTQYF.

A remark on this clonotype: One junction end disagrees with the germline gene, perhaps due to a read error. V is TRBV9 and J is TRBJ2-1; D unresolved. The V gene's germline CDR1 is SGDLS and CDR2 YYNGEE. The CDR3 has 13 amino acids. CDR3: CARSKAGGNEQFF. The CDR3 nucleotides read TGTGCCCGCAGCAAAGCCGGTGGCAATGAGCAGTTCTTC.

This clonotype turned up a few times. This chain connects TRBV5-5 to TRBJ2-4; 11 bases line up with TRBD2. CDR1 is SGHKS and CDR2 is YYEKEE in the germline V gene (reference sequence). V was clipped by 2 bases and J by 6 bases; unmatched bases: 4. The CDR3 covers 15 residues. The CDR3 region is CASSLGTSGGNIQYF. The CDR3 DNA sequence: TGTGCCAGCAGCTTAGGGACTAGCGGTGGAAACATTCAGTACTTC.

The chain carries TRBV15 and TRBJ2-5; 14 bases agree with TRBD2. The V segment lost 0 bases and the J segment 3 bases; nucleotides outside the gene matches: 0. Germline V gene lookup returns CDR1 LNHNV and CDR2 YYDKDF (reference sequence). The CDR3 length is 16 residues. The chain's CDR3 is CATSREGLAGEETQYF. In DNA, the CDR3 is TGTGCCACCAGCAGAGAGGGACTAGCGGGAGAAGAGACCCAGTACTTC.

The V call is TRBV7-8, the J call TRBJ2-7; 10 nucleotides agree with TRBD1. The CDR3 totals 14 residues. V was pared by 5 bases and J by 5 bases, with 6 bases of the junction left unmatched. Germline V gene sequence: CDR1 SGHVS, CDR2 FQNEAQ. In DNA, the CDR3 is TGTGCCAGCAGCGCCGACAGGGGGCAGGACGAGCAGTACTTC. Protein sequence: CASSADRGQDEQYF.

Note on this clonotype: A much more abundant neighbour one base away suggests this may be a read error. DNA of the CDR3: TGCGCCAGCAGCCAAGATAGGAGGGAAGGAGGCTACACCTTC. This translates into CASSQDRREGGYTF. The chain combines TRBV4-3 with TRBJ1-2; D gene uncertain. Trimming removed 0 bases from V and 8 bases from J, with 13 bases in between. This CDR3 contains 14 residues. The V gene's germline CDR1 is LGHNA and CDR2 YSLEER.

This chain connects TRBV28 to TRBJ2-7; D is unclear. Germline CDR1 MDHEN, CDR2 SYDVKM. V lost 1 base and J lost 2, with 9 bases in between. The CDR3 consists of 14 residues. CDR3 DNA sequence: TGTGCCAGCAGTTTATTGCTAGAACCCTACGAGCAGTACTTC. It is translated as CASSLLLEPYEQYF.